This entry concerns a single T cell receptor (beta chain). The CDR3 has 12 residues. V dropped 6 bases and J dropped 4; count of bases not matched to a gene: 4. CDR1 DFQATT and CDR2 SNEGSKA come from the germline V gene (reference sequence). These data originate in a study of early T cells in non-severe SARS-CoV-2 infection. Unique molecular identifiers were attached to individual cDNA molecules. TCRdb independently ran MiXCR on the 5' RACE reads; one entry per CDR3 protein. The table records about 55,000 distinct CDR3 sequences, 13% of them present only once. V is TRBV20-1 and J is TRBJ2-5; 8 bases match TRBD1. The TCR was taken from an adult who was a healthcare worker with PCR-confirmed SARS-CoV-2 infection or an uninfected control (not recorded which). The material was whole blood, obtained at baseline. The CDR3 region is CSANDRGETQYF. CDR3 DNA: TGCAGTGCCAACGACAGGGGAGAGACCCAGTACTTC.